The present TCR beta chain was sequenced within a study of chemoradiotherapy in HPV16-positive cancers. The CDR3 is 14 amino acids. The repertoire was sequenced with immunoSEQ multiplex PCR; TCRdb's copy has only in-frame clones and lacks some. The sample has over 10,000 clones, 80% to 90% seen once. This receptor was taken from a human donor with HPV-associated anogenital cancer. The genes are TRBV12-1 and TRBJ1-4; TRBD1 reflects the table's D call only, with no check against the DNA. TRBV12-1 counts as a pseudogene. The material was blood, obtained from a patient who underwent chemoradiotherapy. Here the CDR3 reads CASRDRAINEKLFF. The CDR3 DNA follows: TGTGCCAGCAGGGACAGGGCGATTAATGAAAAACTGTTTTTT.